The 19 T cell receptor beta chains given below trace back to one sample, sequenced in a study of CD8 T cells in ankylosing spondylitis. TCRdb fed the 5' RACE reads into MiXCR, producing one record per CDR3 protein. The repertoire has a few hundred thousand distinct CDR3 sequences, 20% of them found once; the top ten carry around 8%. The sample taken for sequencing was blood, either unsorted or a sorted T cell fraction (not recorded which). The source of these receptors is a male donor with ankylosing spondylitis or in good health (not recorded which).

The CDR3 region has the DNA TGCAGTGCTAGAGATGCAGCGCCCAGCGGGAGAACGTACGAGCAGTACGTC. Protein: CSARDAAPSGRTYEQYV. The rearrangement uses TRBV20-1 and TRBJ2-7, with 8 nucleotides matching TRBD2. The V gene end was trimmed by 0 bases and the J gene end by 4 bases; junction bases not matched to a gene: 14. This CDR3 spans 17 amino acids. CDR1 is DFQATT, CDR2 SNEGSKA, per germline (reference sequence).

Here the CDR3 reads CASSPPGGEQFF. CDR3 bases: TGTGCCAGCAGCCCCCCCGGGGGGGAGCAGTTCTTC. The chain combines TRBV5-6 with TRBJ2-1; 7 positions match TRBD2. This CDR3 contains 12 residues. V lost 4 bases, J lost 10 bases, and 5 bases stayed unmatched. From germline, CDR1 is SGHDT and CDR2 YYEEEE.

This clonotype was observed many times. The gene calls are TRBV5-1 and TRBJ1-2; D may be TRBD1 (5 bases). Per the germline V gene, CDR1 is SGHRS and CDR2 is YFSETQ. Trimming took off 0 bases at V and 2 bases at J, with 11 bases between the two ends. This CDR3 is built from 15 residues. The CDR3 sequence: CASSLEPGANYGYTF. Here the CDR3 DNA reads TGCGCCAGCAGCTTGGAGCCTGGGGCGAACTATGGCTACACCTTC.

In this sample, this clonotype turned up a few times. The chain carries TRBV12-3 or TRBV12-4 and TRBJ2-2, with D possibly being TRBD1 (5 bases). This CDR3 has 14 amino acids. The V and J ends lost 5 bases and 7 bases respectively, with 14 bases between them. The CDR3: CASSRGRAVGELFF. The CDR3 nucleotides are TGTGCCAGCAGTAGGGGCAGGGCCGTCGGGGAGCTGTTTTTT.

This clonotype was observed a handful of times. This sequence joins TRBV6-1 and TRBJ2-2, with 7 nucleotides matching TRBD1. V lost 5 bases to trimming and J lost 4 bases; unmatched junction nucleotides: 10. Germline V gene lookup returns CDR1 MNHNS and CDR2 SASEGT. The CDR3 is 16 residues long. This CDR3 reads CASSRPTGAGTGELFF. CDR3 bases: TGTGCCAGCAGTCGCCCCACAGGGGCGGGCACCGGGGAGCTGTTTTTT.

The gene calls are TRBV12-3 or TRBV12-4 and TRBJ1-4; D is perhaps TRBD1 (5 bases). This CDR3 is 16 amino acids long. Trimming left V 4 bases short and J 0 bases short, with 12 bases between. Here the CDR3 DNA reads TGTGCCAGCAGTTCGGAGGGGTTTGCAACTAATGAAAAACTGTTTTTT. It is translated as CASSSEGFATNEKLFF.

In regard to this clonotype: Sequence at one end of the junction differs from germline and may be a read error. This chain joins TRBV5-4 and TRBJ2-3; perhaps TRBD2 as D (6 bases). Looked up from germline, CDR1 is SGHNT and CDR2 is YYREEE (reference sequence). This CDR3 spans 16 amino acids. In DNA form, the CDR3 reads TGTGCCAGCAGCTTGGGACTAGGGAAAAGCACAGATACGAAGTATTTT. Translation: CASSLGLGKSTDTKYF.

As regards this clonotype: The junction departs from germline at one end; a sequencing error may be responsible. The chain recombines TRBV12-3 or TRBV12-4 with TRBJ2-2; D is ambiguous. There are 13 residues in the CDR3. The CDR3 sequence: CASRALNPGELFF. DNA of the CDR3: TGTGCCAGCAGGGCCCTGAACCCCGGGGAGCTGTTTTTT.

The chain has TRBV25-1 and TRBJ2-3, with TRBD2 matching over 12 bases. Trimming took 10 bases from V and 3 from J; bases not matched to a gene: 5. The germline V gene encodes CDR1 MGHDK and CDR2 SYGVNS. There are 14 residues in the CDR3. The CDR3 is CATSTSGRTDTQYF. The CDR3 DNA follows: TGTGCCACTTCGACTAGCGGGAGAACAGATACGCAGTATTTT.

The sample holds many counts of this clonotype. The CDR3 region has the DNA TGTGCCAGCAGTTACTCGTGGACAGGGGATCAGCCCCAGCATTTT. Translated, it gives CASSYSWTGDQPQHF. The chain combines TRBV6-5 with TRBJ1-5; 9 bases map to TRBD1. Germline V gives CDR1 MNHEY, CDR2 SVGAGI. The ends lost 0 bases at V and 5 bases at J; junction bases unmatched: 2. This CDR3 has 15 amino acids.

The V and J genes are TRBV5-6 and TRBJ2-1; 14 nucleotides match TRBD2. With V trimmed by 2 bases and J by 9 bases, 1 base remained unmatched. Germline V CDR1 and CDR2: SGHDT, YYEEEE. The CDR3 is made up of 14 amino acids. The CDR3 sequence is CASSFGLAGGEQFF. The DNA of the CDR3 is TGTGCCAGCAGCTTTGGACTAGCGGGGGGTGAGCAGTTCTTC. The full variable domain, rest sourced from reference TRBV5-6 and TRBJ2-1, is DAGVTQSPTHLIKTRGQQVTLRCSPKSGHDTVSWYQQALGQGPQFIFQYYEEEERQRGNFPDRFSGHQFPNYSSELNVNALLLGDSALYLCASSFGLAGGEQFFGPGTRLTVL.

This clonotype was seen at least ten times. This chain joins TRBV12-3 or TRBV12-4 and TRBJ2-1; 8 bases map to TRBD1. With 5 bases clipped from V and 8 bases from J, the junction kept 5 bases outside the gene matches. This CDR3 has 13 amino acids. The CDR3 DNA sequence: TGTGCCAGCAGTCCCCCGGACAGGGATGAGCAGTTCTTC. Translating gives CASSPPDRDEQFF.

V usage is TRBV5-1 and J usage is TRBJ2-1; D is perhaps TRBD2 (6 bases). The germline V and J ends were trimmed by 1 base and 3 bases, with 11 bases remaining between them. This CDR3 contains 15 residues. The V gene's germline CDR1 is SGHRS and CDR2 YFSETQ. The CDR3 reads CASSLSGEHYNEQFF. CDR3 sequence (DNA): TGCGCCAGCAGCTTGTCGGGGGAGCACTACAATGAGCAGTTCTTC.

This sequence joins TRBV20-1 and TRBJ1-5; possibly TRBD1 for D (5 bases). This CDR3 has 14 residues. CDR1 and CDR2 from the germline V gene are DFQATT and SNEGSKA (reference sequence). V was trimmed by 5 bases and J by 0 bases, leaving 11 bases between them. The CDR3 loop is CSAAKGYSNQPQHF. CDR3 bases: TGCAGTGCTGCCAAGGGGTATAGCAATCAGCCCCAGCATTTT.

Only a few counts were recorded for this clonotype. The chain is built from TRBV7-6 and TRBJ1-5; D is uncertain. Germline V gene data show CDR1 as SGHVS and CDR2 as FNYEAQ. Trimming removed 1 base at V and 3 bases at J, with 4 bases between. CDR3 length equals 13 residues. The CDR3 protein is CASSLVINQPQHF. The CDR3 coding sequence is TGTGCCAGCAGCTTAGTGATCAATCAGCCCCAGCATTTT.

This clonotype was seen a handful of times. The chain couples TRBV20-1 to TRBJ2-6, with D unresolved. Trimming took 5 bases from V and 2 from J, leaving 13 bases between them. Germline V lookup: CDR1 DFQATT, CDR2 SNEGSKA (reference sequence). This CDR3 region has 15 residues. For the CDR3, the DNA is TGCAGTGCTTCGTACGACGGCGCTGGGGCCAACGTCCTGACTTTC. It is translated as CSASYDGAGANVLTF.

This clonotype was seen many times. The CDR3 loop is CASSFGREPEAFF. CDR3 bases: TGTGCCAGCAGTTTCGGCCGGGAGCCTGAAGCTTTCTTT. The chain recombines TRBV6-5 with TRBJ1-1; unclear D gene. Germline V gives CDR1 MNHEY, CDR2 SVGAGI. V lost 4 bases to trimming and J lost 6 bases, with 12 bases between them. The length of the CDR3 is 13 residues.

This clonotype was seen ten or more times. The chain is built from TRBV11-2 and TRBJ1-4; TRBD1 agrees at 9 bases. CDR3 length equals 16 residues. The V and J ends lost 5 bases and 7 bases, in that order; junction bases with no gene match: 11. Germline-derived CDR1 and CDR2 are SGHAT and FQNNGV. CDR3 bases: TGTGCCAGCAGCGCCGGGACAGGGCATCGTAGTGAAAAACTGTTTTTT. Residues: CASSAGTGHRSEKLFF.

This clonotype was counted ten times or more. The chain's CDR3 is CAISESAGPSYEQYV. In DNA, the CDR3 is TGTGCCATCAGTGAGTCGGCGGGGCCCTCCTACGAGCAGTACGTC. The V call is TRBV10-3, the J call TRBJ2-7; D possibly corresponds to TRBD2 (6 bases). V gave up 0 bases and J gave up 0 bases, with 9 bases separating them. The CDR3 loop spans 15 amino acids. Germline V CDR1 and CDR2: ENHRY, SYGVKD.